This TCR beta chain was captured by sequencing in a study of identical twins. TCRdb reprocessed the 5' RACE reads via MiXCR and lists one record per CDR3 protein. This sample has 280,000 or so distinct CDR3 sequences, with approximately 8.5% found just once. V was cut by 2 bases and J by 0 bases, with 20 bases left in between. This CDR3 contains 19 residues. CDR1 MDHEN and CDR2 SYDVKM come from the germline V gene. Another study also made use of these data, one on yellow fever vaccine responses in identical twins.

The sequence came from a woman younger than 30 in good health. This sequence joins TRBV28 and TRBJ2-1; D possibly corresponds to TRBD1 (5 bases). Material: memory (CD45RO+) T cells sorted from blood. The CDR3 DNA is TGTGCCAGCAGTTTAGGCTTTAATTTGGGGCGAAGCTCCTACAATGAGCAGTTCTTC. Its protein is CASSLGFNLGRSSYNEQFF.